Each of the 3 T cell receptor beta chains below was sequenced from the same sample in a study of blood T cell repertoires in COVID-19. The assay was immunoSEQ multiplex PCR, and TCRdb's table has in-frame clones only and misses some. The repertoire holds roughly 400,000 clones, with just under 90% as singletons. Sequencing was done on a sample of PBMCs or T cells enriched from blood (not recorded which). All receptors derive from a woman younger than 45 who had recovered from COVID-19.

Here the CDR3 reads CASSVYRGPLNTEAFF. The CDR3 DNA sequence: TGTGCCAGCAGCGTATACAGGGGCCCCCTGAACACTGAAGCTTTCTTT. The genes are TRBV5-5 and TRBJ1-1; TRBD1 agrees at 7 bases. CDR3 length equals 16 residues. Looked up from germline, CDR1 is SGHKS and CDR2 is YYEKEE (reference sequence). Trimming removed 4 bases from V and 0 bases from J; junction bases left unmatched: 9. Complete variable domain (other parts from reference TRBV5-5 and TRBJ1-1): DAGVTQSPTHLIKTRGQQVTLRCSPISGHKSVSWYQQVLGQGPQFIFQYYEKEERGRGNFPDRFSARQFPNYSSELNVNALLLGDSALYLCASSVYRGPLNTEAFFGQGTRLTVV.

The chain uses TRBV30 and TRBJ2-2, with unresolved D. The CDR3 covers 14 residues. V lost 0 bases to trimming and J lost 8 bases, with 13 bases between them. From germline, CDR1 is GTSNPN and CDR2 SVGIG (reference sequence). CDR3 protein: CAWSVKAGWGELFF. The CDR3 DNA reads as TGTGCCTGGAGTGTAAAGGCAGGATGGGGGGAGCTGTTTTTT.

To note about this clone: One end of the junction is discordant with germline, which a read error may explain. The chain links TRBV5-1 to TRBJ2-2, with 13 bases aligning to TRBD2. CDR3 size: 16 residues. In germline, CDR1 is SGHRS, CDR2 YFSETQ. CDR3 sequence (DNA): TGCACCAGCAGCTTGATACTAGCGGGAGGGTCCGGGGAGCTGTTTTTT. Its translation is CTSSLILAGGSGELFF.